This T cell receptor (beta chain) was recorded in a study of blood T cell repertoires in COVID-19. Sequencing used immunoSEQ multiplex PCR; TCRdb keeps in-frame clones, though not all of them. The sample consists of approximately 130,000 clones, approximately 77% of them appearing once. Deletions cut 0 bases from V and 2 bases from J, with 5 bases between. The CDR3 has 13 residues. Germline V gives CDR1 SGHRS, CDR2 YFSETQ. The chain is built from TRBV5-1 and TRBJ1-1; no clear D gene. The sequence was collected from a man aged 80 or over with acute or convalescent COVID-19. What was sequenced was peripheral blood. For the CDR3, the DNA is TGCGCCAGCAGCTTGGCTCCCAACACTGAAGCTTTCTTT. Translation: CASSLAPNTEAFF. Full variable domain (remainder filled in from reference TRBV5-1 and TRBJ1-1): KAGVTQTPRYLIKTRGQQVTLSCSPISGHRSVSWYQQTPGQGLQFLFEYFSETQRNKGNFPGRFSGRQFSNSRSEMNVSTLELGDSALYLCASSLAPNTEAFFGQGTRLTVV.